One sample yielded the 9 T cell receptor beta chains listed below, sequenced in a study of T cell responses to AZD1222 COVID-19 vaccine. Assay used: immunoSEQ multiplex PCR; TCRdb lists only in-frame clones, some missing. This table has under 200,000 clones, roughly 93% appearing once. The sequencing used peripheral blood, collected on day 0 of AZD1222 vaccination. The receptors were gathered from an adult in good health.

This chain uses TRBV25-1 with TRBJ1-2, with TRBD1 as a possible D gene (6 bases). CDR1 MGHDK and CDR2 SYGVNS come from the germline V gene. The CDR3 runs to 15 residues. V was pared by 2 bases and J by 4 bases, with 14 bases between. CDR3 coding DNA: TGTGCCAGCAGTGAACTTACCAGGGGAGGCTATGGCTACACCTTC. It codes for CASSELTRGGYGYTF.

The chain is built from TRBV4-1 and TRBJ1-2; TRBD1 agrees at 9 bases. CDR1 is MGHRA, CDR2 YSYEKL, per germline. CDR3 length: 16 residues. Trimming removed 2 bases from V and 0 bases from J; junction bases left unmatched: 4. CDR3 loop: CASSQPGTGSNYGYTF. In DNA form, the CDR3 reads TGCGCCAGCAGCCAACCGGGGACAGGGTCTAACTATGGCTACACCTTC.

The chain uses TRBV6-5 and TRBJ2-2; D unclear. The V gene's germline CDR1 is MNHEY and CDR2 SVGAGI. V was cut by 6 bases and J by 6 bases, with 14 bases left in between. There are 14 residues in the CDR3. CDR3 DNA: TGTGCCAGCAGGCGACCTACAGAGGCCGGGGAGCTGTTTTTT. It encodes CASRRPTEAGELFF.

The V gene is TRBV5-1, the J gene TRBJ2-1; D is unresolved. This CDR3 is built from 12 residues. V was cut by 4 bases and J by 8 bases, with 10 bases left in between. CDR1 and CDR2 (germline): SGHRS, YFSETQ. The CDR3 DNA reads TGCGCCAGCAGCCCACACGCCGATGAGCAGTTCTTC. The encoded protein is CASSPHADEQFF.

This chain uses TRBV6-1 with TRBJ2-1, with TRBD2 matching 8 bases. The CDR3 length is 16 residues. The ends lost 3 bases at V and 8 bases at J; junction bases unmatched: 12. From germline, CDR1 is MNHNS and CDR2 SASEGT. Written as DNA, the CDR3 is TGTGCCAGCAGTGAGGACCCGGGAGGGGCGGAGGATGAGCAGTTCTTC. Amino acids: CASSEDPGGAEDEQFF.

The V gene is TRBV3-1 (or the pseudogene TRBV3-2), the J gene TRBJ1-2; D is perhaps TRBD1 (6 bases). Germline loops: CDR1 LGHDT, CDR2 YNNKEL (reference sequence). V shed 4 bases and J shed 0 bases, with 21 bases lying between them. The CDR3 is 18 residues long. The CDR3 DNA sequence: TGTGCCAGCAGCCCAACCGGAGGACAGTTTTTAGCTAACTATGGCTACACCTTC. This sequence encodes CASSPTGGQFLANYGYTF.

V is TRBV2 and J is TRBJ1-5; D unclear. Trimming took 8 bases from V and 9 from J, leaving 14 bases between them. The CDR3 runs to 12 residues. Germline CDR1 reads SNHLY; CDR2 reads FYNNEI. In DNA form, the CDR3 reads TGTGCCAGCTCGGAGGATTTGCGGCCCCAGCATTTT. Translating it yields CASSEDLRPQHF.

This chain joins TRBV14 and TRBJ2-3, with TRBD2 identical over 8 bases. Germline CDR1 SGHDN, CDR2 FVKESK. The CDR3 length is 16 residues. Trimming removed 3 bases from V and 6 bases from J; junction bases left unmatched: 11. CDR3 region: CASSHLSGGSYDTQYF. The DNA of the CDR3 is TGTGCCAGCAGCCACTTAAGCGGGGGTTCCTACGATACGCAGTATTTT.

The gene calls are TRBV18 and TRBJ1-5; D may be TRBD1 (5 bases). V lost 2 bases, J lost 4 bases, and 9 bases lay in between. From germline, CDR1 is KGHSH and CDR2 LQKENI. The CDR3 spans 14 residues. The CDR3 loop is CASSPTGGNQPQHF. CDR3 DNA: TGTGCCAGCTCACCAACTGGGGGGAATCAGCCCCAGCATTTT.